This TCR beta chain is drawn from a study of lymphopenia after photon versus proton radiotherapy. J gave up 4 bases and V 5 bases, and 4 bases lay outside the gene matches. CDR1 MDHEN and CDR2 SYDVKM come from the germline V gene. CDR3 size: 14 residues. The method was immunoSEQ multiplex PCR; TCRdb's version includes in-frame clones alone and lacks a portion of them. Among over 25,000 clones listed, about nine tenths were seen once. The TCR originated in a woman aged 45-59 years with pancreatic cancer. The source was peripheral blood, collected from a patient treated with photon-based radiotherapy. The chain links TRBV28 to TRBJ2-1, with 8 bases aligning to TRBD2. CDR3 protein: CASSLTSEYNEQFF. CDR3 in DNA: TGTGCCAGCAGTCTGACTAGCGAGTACAATGAGCAGTTCTTC.